One sample yielded the 2 T cell receptor beta chains listed below, sequenced in a study of breast tumors, draining lymph nodes, adjacent tissues. TCRdb recomputed calls from the multiplex PCR reads with MiXCR, one row per CDR3 protein. This sample has approximately 250,000 distinct CDR3 sequences, with around 34% found just once. Samples came from axillary lymph nodes draining the breast cancer. Sequenced input: axillary lymph node tissue. The receptors stem from a female donor with breast cancer. Some clones in this sample may be carry-over from other donors' samples.

The table lists this clonotype with many counts. The gene calls are TRBV7-9 and TRBJ2-3; 7 bases agree with TRBD1. Unmatched junction bases numbered 5, after V lost 4 bases and J lost 1 base. Germline V gene sequence: CDR1 SEHNR, CDR2 FQNEAQ (reference sequence). The CDR3 has 15 residues. The CDR3 protein is CASSSTGLGTDTQYF. The CDR3 region has the DNA TGTGCCAGCAGCTCGACAGGGTTGGGCACAGATACGCAGTATTTT.

This clonotype has a count of ten or more. The chain has TRBV6-6 and TRBJ1-2; 12 bases agree with TRBD1. The CDR3 sequence is 14 residues long. V lost 6 bases, J lost 7 bases, and 6 bases stayed unmatched. The V gene's germline CDR1 is MNHNY and CDR2 SVGAGI (reference sequence). In DNA form, the CDR3 reads TGTGCCAGCAGGACCGGGACAGGGGGCCGTGGCTACACCTTC. It yields the protein CASRTGTGGRGYTF.